A single sample gave rise to the 21 T cell receptor beta chains below, sequenced in a study of response to subunit inactivated influenza vaccine. TCRdb redid the calling of the RT-PCR reads with MiXCR, one entry per CDR3 protein. Of approximately 500,000 distinct CDR3 sequences in the sample, approximately 12% were seen once. The starting material was PBMCs from blood, obtained roughly 48 days after vaccination. The receptors shown here come from a man in his fifties or sixties who received an inactivated influenza vaccine.

A few counts support this clonotype. This chain links TRBV5-1 with TRBJ2-3, with D perhaps given as TRBD1 or TRBD2 (5 bases each). Germline V CDR1 and CDR2: SGHRS, YFSETQ. The CDR3 has 15 amino acids. Trimming pared 5 bases from V and 3 bases from J, leaving 16 bases between. The CDR3 loop reads CASRSSGLWTDTQYF. The CDR3 nucleotides read TGCGCCAGCAGGAGTTCGGGGCTATGGACAGATACGCAGTATTTT.

This clonotype was counted only a few times. This chain connects TRBV7-6 to TRBJ2-1, with D hard to call. The CDR3 runs 15 residues. Trimming cost V 2 bases and J 5 bases, with 13 bases left between them. Germline V lookup: CDR1 SGHVS, CDR2 FNYEAQ. Written as DNA, the CDR3 is TGTGCCAGCAGCTTACCGTTTGGCTTGGACAATGAGCAGTTCTTC. Its translation is CASSLPFGLDNEQFF.

Only a few counts were recorded for this clonotype. V gene TRBV7-9 combines with J gene TRBJ1-1, with no clear D. From germline, CDR1 is SEHNR and CDR2 FQNEAQ (reference sequence). This CDR3 is built from 16 residues. V was clipped by 2 bases and J by 1 base, with 14 bases between them. DNA for the CDR3: TGTGCCAGCAGCTTAACCGACCCACGAGAGAACACTGAAGCTTTCTTT. Protein sequence: CASSLTDPRENTEAFF.

This clonotype was seen at least ten times. V gene TRBV12-3 or TRBV12-4 combines with J gene TRBJ2-3; no definite D call. The ends were cut back, 6 bases at V and 2 bases at J, with 3 bases in the middle. This CDR3 region has 11 residues. This CDR3 reads CASRDTDTQYF. The CDR3 region has the DNA TGTGCCAGCAGAGACACAGATACGCAGTATTTT.

The CDR3 sequence is CATSRDLAYYEQYF. The CDR3 coding sequence is TGTGCCACCAGCAGAGATCTCGCTTACTACGAGCAGTACTTC. This chain links TRBV15 with TRBJ2-7; D remains ambiguous. This CDR3 comprises 14 residues. From germline, CDR1 is LNHNV and CDR2 YYDKDF (reference sequence). The V and J ends lost 0 bases and 3 bases respectively, with 9 bases between them.

The CDR3 region is CASSPSRYLYNSPLHF. The CDR3 bases are TGTGCCAGCAGTCCCTCGCGGTACCTTTATAATTCACCCCTCCACTTT. V and J are TRBV12-3 or TRBV12-4 and TRBJ1-6; D is ambiguous. This CDR3 comprises 16 residues. With 5 bases removed from V and 4 bases from J, the gap between germline ends came to 15 bases.

This clonotype was found a few times. The rearrangement uses TRBV5-1 and TRBJ2-7, with 9 nucleotides matching TRBD1. Germline V gene lookup returns CDR1 SGHRS and CDR2 YFSETQ. V was clipped by 4 bases and J by 4 bases; unmatched bases: 6. The CDR3 has 14 residues. The DNA of the CDR3 is TGCGCCAGCAGCGAGGGACAGGGACCTTACGAGCAGTACTTC. Residues: CASSEGQGPYEQYF.

The sample holds a few counts of this clonotype. The genes are TRBV7-2 and TRBJ2-5; no clear D gene. Germline lookup yields CDR1 SGHTA and CDR2 FQGNSA. This CDR3 region has 13 residues. With 7 bases removed from V and 4 bases from J, the gap between germline ends came to 13 bases. In nucleotides, the CDR3 is TGTGCCAGCACAAGGGCCCGAGGAGAGACCCAGTACTTC. The encoded protein is CASTRARGETQYF.

This clonotype was observed a handful of times. This chain links TRBV14 with TRBJ2-1; TRBD1 aligns across 7 bases. CDR3 size: 15 residues. The V gene's germline CDR1 is SGHDN and CDR2 FVKESK. Trimming removed 3 bases from V and 2 bases from J; junction bases left unmatched: 4. For the CDR3, the DNA is TGTGCCAGCAGCCACCCGGGACAGACCTACAATGAGCAGTTCTTC. Protein sequence: CASSHPGQTYNEQFF.

V usage is TRBV4-2 and J usage is TRBJ1-2; 7 nucleotides align to TRBD1. The CDR3 is 15 residues long. Germline-derived CDR1 and CDR2 are LGHNA and YNFKEQ. V lost 0 bases, J lost 4 bases, and 5 bases stayed unmatched. CDR3 in amino acids: CASSQEDRVPYGYTF. Written as DNA, the CDR3 is TGTGCCAGCAGCCAAGAAGACAGGGTTCCCTATGGCTACACCTTC.

This rearrangement joins TRBV7-9 to TRBJ2-7, with TRBD2 identical over 11 bases. The J segment lost 5 bases and the V segment lost 2 bases, leaving 11 bases of the junction unmatched. Germline values: CDR1 SEHNR, CDR2 FQNEAQ (reference sequence). This CDR3 contains 17 residues. The CDR3 region is CASSLSLAGGVEDEQYF. CDR3 coding DNA: TGTGCCAGCAGCTTAAGCCTAGCGGGAGGAGTTGAGGACGAGCAGTACTTC.

This clonotype has a handful of counts. The CDR3 sequence: CASSLNLAGGQETQYF. The CDR3 DNA is TGTGCCAGCAGTCTTAACCTAGCGGGGGGACAAGAGACCCAGTACTTC. V and J are TRBV27 and TRBJ2-5, with TRBD2 matching over 11 bases. V was pared by 5 bases and J by 2 bases, with 7 bases of the junction left unmatched. CDR3 length equals 16 residues. Germline CDR1 MNHEY, CDR2 SMNVEV (reference sequence).

In its sample, this clonotype was seen a few times. This rearrangement joins TRBV20-1 to TRBJ2-7; D may match TRBD1 or TRBD2 (5 bases each). The CDR3 runs 13 residues. V was pared by 5 bases and J by 4 bases, with 15 bases between. Germline V lookup: CDR1 DFQATT, CDR2 SNEGSKA (reference sequence). The CDR3 DNA follows: TGCAGTGCTGATCCCGGGACGCCGTACGAGCAGTACTTC. It encodes CSADPGTPYEQYF.

The sample holds a few counts of this clonotype. The gene calls are TRBV9 and TRBJ2-3; 10 bases are shared with TRBD2. The germline CDR1 and CDR2 sequences are SGDLS and YYNGEE. The CDR3 is made up of 14 amino acids. With V trimmed by 3 bases and J by 6 bases, 4 bases remained unmatched. The CDR3 region is CASSASGSLDTQYF. CDR3 coding DNA: TGTGCCAGCAGCGCTAGCGGGAGTCTGGATACGCAGTATTTT.

This clonotype was observed at least ten times. The rearrangement links TRBV6-2 or TRBV6-3 to TRBJ2-5; TRBD2 matches at 9 bases. The trim removed 6 bases at V and 0 bases at J, leaving 5 bases unmatched. The CDR3 totals 15 residues. Per germline, CDR1 MNHEY and CDR2 SVGEGT. CDR3 sequence: CASRASGTYQETQYF. CDR3 DNA: TGTGCCAGCAGAGCTAGCGGGACGTACCAAGAGACCCAGTACTTC.

This clonotype was observed a handful of times. The chain couples TRBV10-3 to TRBJ2-3, with 7 bases matching TRBD2. CDR1 and CDR2 (germline): ENHRY, SYGVKD. The CDR3 consists of 14 residues. Losses at the gene ends were 4 bases for V and 8 bases for J; bases not matched to a gene: 9. The CDR3 spells CAISGSTSQPTQYF. As DNA, the CDR3 is TGTGCCATCAGTGGGTCGACTAGCCAGCCTACGCAGTATTTT.

CDR3 residues: CASSPAAGLYEQYF. The DNA of the CDR3 is TGTGCCAGCAGCCCCGCGGCGGGCCTTTACGAGCAGTACTTC. The V call is TRBV7-2, the J call TRBJ2-7; maybe TRBD2 (5 bases). This CDR3 is 14 amino acids long. V dropped 5 bases and J dropped 4 bases, with 15 bases sitting between them. CDR1 and CDR2 from the germline V gene are SGHTA and FQGNSA. Using reference TRBV7-2 and TRBJ2-7 for the parts outside the CDR3, the full variable domain is GAGVSQSPSNKVTEKGKDVELRCDPISGHTALYWYRQSLGQGLEFLIYFQGNSAPDKSGLPSDRFSAERTGGSVSTLTIQRTQQEDSAVYLCASSPAAGLYEQYFGPGTRLTVT.

J is TRBJ2-1 and V is TRBV6-1; 8 bases map to TRBD1. The CDR3 has 16 residues. Looked up from germline, CDR1 is MNHNS and CDR2 is SASEGT. J gave up 4 bases and V 4 bases, and 9 bases lay outside the gene matches. Written as DNA, the CDR3 is TGTGCCAGCAGTGCCCGGTTGCAGGGGGCTTACAATGAGCAGTTCTTC. Encoded protein: CASSARLQGAYNEQFF.

This clonotype appeared a few times. The rearrangement links TRBV7-2 to TRBJ2-7; D tentatively reads TRBD1 or TRBD2 (7 bases each). Trimming shortened V by 3 bases and J by 2 bases, and 14 bases separated the two germline ends. Germline CDR1 is SGHTA and CDR2 is FQGNSA. The CDR3 totals 15 residues. CDR3: CASSLTGRGTYEQYF. The CDR3 DNA reads as TGTGCCAGCAGCTTGACAGGGAGGGGCACCTACGAGCAGTACTTC. Full variable domain (rest looked up from reference TRBV7-2 and TRBJ2-7): GAGVSQSPSNKVTEKGKDVELRCDPISGHTALYWYRQSLGQGLEFLIYFQGNSAPDKSGLPSDRFSAERTGGSVSTLTIQRTQQEDSAVYLCASSLTGRGTYEQYFGPGTRLTVT.

V gene TRBV12-3 or TRBV12-4 combines with J gene TRBJ2-5, with a weak D call TRBD1 (6 bases). V was shortened by 4 bases and J by 2 bases, with 11 bases between the two germline ends. The CDR3 loop spans 14 amino acids. The CDR3 reads CASSYGTIQETQYF. CDR3 nucleotide sequence: TGTGCCAGCAGTTACGGGACAATTCAAGAGACCCAGTACTTC.

This clonotype showed up many times. This sequence joins TRBV7-2 and TRBJ2-5; D gene uncertain. This CDR3 spans 13 amino acids. Germline assignment: CDR1 SGHTA and CDR2 FQGNSA. Trimming took off 5 bases at V and 0 bases at J, with 7 bases between the two ends. The CDR3 here is CASSPRYQETQYF. CDR3 DNA: TGTGCCAGCAGCCCCCGGTACCAAGAGACCCAGTACTTC.